Following are 13 T cell receptor beta chains from one sample sequenced in a study of beta chain features in type 1 diabetes. No antigen has been assigned to these receptors. Expressed TCRB transcripts were sequenced because the isolated RNA had all been reverse transcribed beforehand. Measured with immunoSEQ multiplex PCR; TCRdb has only the in-frame clones, and not every one. The sample includes about 240,000 clones, about 15% of them seen just once. Study-wide points: In all four CD4+ subsets, TCRB CDR3 length was significantly, moderately reduced in type 1 diabetes.

Sample: naive CD4+ T cells from blood. Receptors originate from a man younger than 45 with type 1 diabetes.

This clone was found a few times. CDR3 region: CAWSSGSSTDTQYF. Written as DNA, the CDR3 is TGTGCCTGGAGCTCCGGGAGCAGCACAGATACGCAGTATTTT. This chain links TRBV30 with TRBJ2-3, with D possibly being TRBD2 (6 bases). Trimming stripped 3 bases from V and 0 bases from J, with 10 bases between. Germline CDR1 GTSNPN, CDR2 SVGIG (reference sequence). The CDR3 length is 14 residues. The full variable domain, with the rest looked up from reference TRBV30 and TRBJ2-3, is SQTIHQWPATLVQPVGSPLSLECTVEGTSNPNLYWYRQAAGRGLQLLFYSVGIGQISSEVPQNLSASRPQDRQFILSSKKLLLSDSGFYLCAWSSGSSTDTQYFGPGTRLTVL.

The chain recombines TRBV27 with TRBJ2-7, with D uncertain. This CDR3 spans 14 amino acids. CDR1 MNHEY and CDR2 SMNVEV come from the germline V gene (reference sequence). V lost 2 bases to trimming and J lost 2 bases, with 10 bases between them. The CDR3 reads CASSLRQPPYEQYF. CDR3 DNA: TGTGCCAGCAGTTTAAGACAACCCCCCTACGAGCAGTACTTC.

The chain links TRBV5-4 to TRBJ2-2; possibly TRBD1 for D (6 bases). V lost 4 bases and J 5 bases, leaving 9 bases between the germline ends. The CDR3 covers 13 residues. CDR1 is SGHNT, CDR2 YYREEE, per germline (reference sequence). For the CDR3, the DNA is TGTGCCAGCAGCCTACAGGGAACCGGGGAGCTGTTTTTT. Amino acids: CASSLQGTGELFF.

The rearrangement joins TRBV29-1 to TRBJ2-7; 12 bases are shared with TRBD1. The CDR3 is 12 residues long. CDR1 and CDR2 (germline): SQVTM, ANQGSEA. V gave up 7 bases and J gave up 5 bases; unmatched junction bases: 3. CDR3 sequence: CSGGTGGHEQYF. DNA for the CDR3: TGCAGCGGTGGGACAGGGGGCCACGAGCAGTACTTC.

This clone has just a few counts. The DNA for the CDR3 is TGTGCCAGCAGCTTGGACAGGGGGCCCTACGAGCAGTACTTC. It translates to CASSLDRGPYEQYF. This chain uses TRBV5-4 with TRBJ2-7; TRBD1 matches 9 bases. This CDR3 contains 14 residues. The germline CDR1 and CDR2 sequences are SGHNT and YYREEE (reference sequence). J was trimmed by 2 bases and V by 0 bases; bases with no gene match: 0.

The rearrangement uses TRBV7-9 and TRBJ2-1; 16 bases align to TRBD2. Unmatched junction bases numbered 4, after V lost 3 bases and J lost 8 bases. Germline CDR1 reads SEHNR; CDR2 reads FQNEAQ (reference sequence). CDR3 length: 16 residues. The CDR3 spells CASSLGLAGGGHEQFF. The CDR3 DNA is TGTGCCAGCAGCTTGGGACTAGCGGGAGGGGGCCATGAGCAGTTCTTC. The full variable domain, with the rest looked up from reference TRBV7-9 and TRBJ2-1, is DTGVSQNPRHKITKRGQNVTFRCDPISEHNRLYWYRQTLGQGPEFLTYFQNEAQLEKSRLLSDRFSAERPKGSFSTLEIQRTEQGDSAMYLCASSLGLAGGGHEQFFGPGTRLTVL.

The chain joins TRBV5-1 to TRBJ1-1; TRBD1 agrees at 7 bases. This CDR3 is built from 12 residues. Trimming at V came to 3 bases and at J to 5 bases, leaving 1 base not matched to a gene. The V gene's germline CDR1 is SGHRS and CDR2 YFSETQ. Here the CDR3 DNA reads TGCGCCAGCAGCTCACAGGGGACTGAAGCTTTCTTT. Protein sequence: CASSSQGTEAFF.

Only a few counts were recorded for this clone. The V call is TRBV6-1, the J call TRBJ2-1; 10 bases line up with TRBD2. Germline values: CDR1 MNHNS, CDR2 SASEGT. Losses at the gene ends were 4 bases for V and 4 bases for J; bases not matched to a gene: 13. This CDR3 region has 18 residues. The CDR3 sequence: CASSVSTSGSPIYNEQFF. DNA for the CDR3: TGTGCCAGCAGTGTCTCGACTAGCGGGTCCCCTATATACAATGAGCAGTTCTTC.

This clone came up a few times. This chain joins TRBV27 and TRBJ1-3; D gene ambiguous. The CDR3 is 14 amino acids. Germline V CDR1 and CDR2: MNHEY, SMNVEV (reference sequence). The ends were cut back, 6 bases at V and 2 bases at J, with 11 bases in the middle. The CDR3 sequence: CASRDEGAGNTIYF. CDR3 DNA: TGTGCCAGCAGGGATGAGGGCGCTGGAAACACCATATATTTT.

This chain links TRBV28 with TRBJ2-7, with D possibly matching TRBD2 (6 bases). Trimming left V 7 bases short and J 2 bases short, with 15 bases between. Per germline, CDR1 MDHEN and CDR2 SYDVKM. CDR3 length: 14 amino acids. CDR3 DNA sequence: TGTGCCAGCAACGGGGGAACAGTTACCTACGAGCAGTACTTC. Amino acid sequence: CASNGGTVTYEQYF.

This clone has more than one count but fewer than ten. The CDR3 reads CASSYSSGSTDTQYF. CDR3 DNA: TGTGCCAGCAGTTACTCGTCAGGGAGCACAGATACGCAGTATTTT. The chain couples TRBV6-5 to TRBJ2-3; maybe TRBD1 (5 bases). This CDR3 is 15 amino acids long. V lost 0 bases and J lost 0, with 7 bases in between. Looked up from germline, CDR1 is MNHEY and CDR2 is SVGAGI.

V and J are TRBV19 and TRBJ2-5, with TRBD1 as a possible D gene (7 bases). The CDR3 has 17 amino acids. Trimming removed 8 bases from V and 0 bases from J, with 22 bases in between. The germline V gene has CDR1 LNHDA and CDR2 SQIVND (reference sequence). In nucleotides, the CDR3 is TGTGCCAGTGCGTATGGGGGACTGACAGGGAACCAAGAGACCCAGTACTTC. Translation gives CASAYGGLTGNQETQYF.

This chain uses TRBV30 with TRBJ1-6; 8 bases are shared with TRBD1. The CDR3 consists of 15 residues. The V and J ends lost 3 bases and 10 bases, in that order; junction bases with no gene match: 11. The germline gives CDR1 GTSNPN, CDR2 SVGIG (reference sequence). The DNA for the CDR3 is TGTGCCTGGAGAGTTCCAGGGGGCTTAGAGTCACCCCTCCACTTT. It is translated as CAWRVPGGLESPLHF.